This is a list of T cell receptor beta chains from one sample in a study of identical twins. TCRdb reanalysed the 5' RACE reads using MiXCR and keeps one entry per CDR3 protein. The table has about 430,000 distinct CDR3 sequences, under 20% seen once. The sequencing input was naive T cells sorted from blood. These receptors were collected from a man aged 45-65 years in good health. The conserved cysteine and the conserved F or W are not part of the CDR3 here.

len: 15; v_gene: TRBV15; CDR3aa: ATSRRPTSGGLGEQF
len: 12; v_gene: TRBV11-2; CDR3aa: ASSLGLAGTTQY
len: 13; v_gene: TRBV7-9; CDR3aa: ASSLARGQGEKLF
len: 13; v_gene: TRBV6-1; CDR3aa: ASSVGTSNDNEQF
len: 11; v_gene: TRBV20-1; CDR3aa: SAGQGPNTEAF
len: 14; v_gene: TRBV4-3; CDR3aa: ASSRTPGQGLEKLF
len: 14; v_gene: TRBV4-1; CDR3aa: ASSQQTGLAGNEQF
len: 13; v_gene: TRBV4-1; CDR3aa: ASSRTGQRRDTQY
len: 13; v_gene: TRBV5-6; CDR3aa: ASSLVGVTNNEQF
len: 15; v_gene: TRBV20-1; CDR3aa: SASPARQGPGTDTQY
len: 14; v_gene: TRBV7-2; CDR3aa: ASSLGQGFSTGELF
len: 12; v_gene: TRBV6-2/TRBV6-3; CDR3aa: ASSSPFAGDGYT
len: 11; v_gene: TRBV20-1; CDR3aa: SASPVARDTQY
len: 13; v_gene: TRBV15; CDR3aa: ATSRASDSYNEQF
len: 12; v_gene: TRBV20-1; CDR3aa: SARIPRGSYEQY
len: 12; v_gene: TRBV19; CDR3aa: ASSRGHLNTEAF
len: 12; v_gene: TRBV20-1; CDR3aa: SAPTGGWGETQY
len: 11; v_gene: TRBV14; CDR3aa: ASSQVQFYEQY
len: 12; v_gene: TRBV28; CDR3aa: ASSLWAGYNEQF
len: 18; v_gene: TRBV4-3; CDR3aa: ASSRARVSGRVSGANVLT
len: 13; v_gene: TRBV12-3/TRBV12-4; CDR3aa: ASSPGGVIAIGYT
len: 14; v_gene: TRBV7-2; CDR3aa: ASSLVGQAYQETQY